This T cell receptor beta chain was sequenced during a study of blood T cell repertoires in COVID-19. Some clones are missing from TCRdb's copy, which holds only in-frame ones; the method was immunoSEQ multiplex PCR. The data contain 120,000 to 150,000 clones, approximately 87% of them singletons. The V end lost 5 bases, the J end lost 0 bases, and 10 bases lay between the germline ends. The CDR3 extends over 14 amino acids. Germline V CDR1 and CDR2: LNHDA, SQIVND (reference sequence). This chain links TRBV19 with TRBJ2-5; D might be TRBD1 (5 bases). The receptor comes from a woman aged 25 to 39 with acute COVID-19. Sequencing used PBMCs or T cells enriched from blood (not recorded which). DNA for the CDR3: TGTGCCAGTAGTTTCGGACACTACCAAGAGACCCAGTACTTC. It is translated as CASSFGHYQETQYF.